What follows is one T cell receptor (beta chain) and its context. Antigen: not known. This specimen comes from a study of OX40 agonist ivuxolimab in advanced cancers. Study overall: The dose-escalation cohort was roughly 83% male, with a mean age of 60 years, ranging roughly 23 to 85.

Study findings and constraints: Doses of 0.1 to 3.0 mg/kg were accompanied by clonal expansion of CD4+ and CD8+ blood T cells by week 6.

V lost 2 bases, J lost 7 bases, and 17 bases lay in between. Germline V lookup: CDR1 SGHTA, CDR2 FQGNSA. The CDR3 extends over 16 amino acids. Sequencing used immunoSEQ multiplex PCR; TCRdb keeps in-frame clones, though not all of them. The table has 50,000 to 55,000 clones, approximately 92% seen once. This sample comprised CD4+ or CD8+ T cells sorted from blood, obtained in a trial of the OX40 agonist ivuxolimab. The rearrangement uses TRBV7-2 and TRBJ1-4; D not certain. This receptor was identified in an adult with an advanced solid tumor such as melanoma, head and neck, liver or kidney cancer. The CDR3 bases are TGTGCCAGCAGCTTATTCCAAGGAGGGTTAGGTGAAAAACTGTTTTTT. This codes for CASSLFQGGLGEKLFF.